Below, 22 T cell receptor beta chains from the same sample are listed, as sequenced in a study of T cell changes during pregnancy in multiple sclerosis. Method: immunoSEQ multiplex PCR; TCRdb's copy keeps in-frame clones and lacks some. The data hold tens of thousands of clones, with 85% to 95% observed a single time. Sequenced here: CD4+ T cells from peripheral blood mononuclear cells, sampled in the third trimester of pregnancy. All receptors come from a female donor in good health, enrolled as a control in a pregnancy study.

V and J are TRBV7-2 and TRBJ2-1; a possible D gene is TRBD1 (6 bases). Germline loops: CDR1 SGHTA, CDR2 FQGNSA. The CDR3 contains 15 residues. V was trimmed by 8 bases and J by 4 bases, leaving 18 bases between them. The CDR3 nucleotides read TGTGCCAGCGGGAACCCGCGGACAGTTTACAATGAGCAGTTCTTC. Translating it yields CASGNPRTVYNEQFF.

In DNA, the CDR3 is TGTGCCAGCCAGGAGGTGGAAACTAATGAAAAACTGTTTTTT. Translated: CASQEVETNEKLFF. The chain uses TRBV18 and TRBJ1-4; D is unclear. V dropped 8 bases and J dropped 1 base, with 11 bases sitting between them. The CDR3 loop spans 14 amino acids. In germline, CDR1 is KGHSH, CDR2 LQKENI.

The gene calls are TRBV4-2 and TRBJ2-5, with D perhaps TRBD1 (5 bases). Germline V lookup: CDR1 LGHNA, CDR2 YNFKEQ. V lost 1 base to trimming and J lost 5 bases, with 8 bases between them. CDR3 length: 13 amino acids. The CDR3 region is CASSQASGETQYF. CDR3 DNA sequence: TGTGCCAGCAGCCAAGCCTCAGGGGAGACCCAGTACTTC.

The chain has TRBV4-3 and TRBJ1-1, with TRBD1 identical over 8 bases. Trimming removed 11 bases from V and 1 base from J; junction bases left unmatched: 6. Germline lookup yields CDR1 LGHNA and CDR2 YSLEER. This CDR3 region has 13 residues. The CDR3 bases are TGCGCCTCTAACAGGGGGGGGAACACTGAAGCTTTCTTT. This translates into CASNRGGNTEAFF.

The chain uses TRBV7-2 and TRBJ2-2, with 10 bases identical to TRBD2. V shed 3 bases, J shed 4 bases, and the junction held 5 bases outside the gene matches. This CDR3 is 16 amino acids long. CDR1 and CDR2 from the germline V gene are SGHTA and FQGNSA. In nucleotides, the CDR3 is TGTGCCAGCAGCTTCACTAGCGGGGCGGGCACCGGGGAGCTGTTTTTT. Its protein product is CASSFTSGAGTGELFF.

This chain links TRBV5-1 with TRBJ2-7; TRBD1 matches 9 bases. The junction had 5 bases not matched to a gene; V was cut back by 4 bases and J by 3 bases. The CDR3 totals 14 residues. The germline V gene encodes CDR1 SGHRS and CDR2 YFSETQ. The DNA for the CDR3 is TGCGCCAGCAGCCCGGGACAGGGATTCTACGAGCAGTACTTC. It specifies CASSPGQGFYEQYF. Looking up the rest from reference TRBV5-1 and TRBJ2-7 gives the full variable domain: KAGVTQTPRYLIKTRGQQVTLSCSPISGHRSVSWYQQTPGQGLQFLFEYFSETQRNKGNFPGRFSGRQFSNSRSEMNVSTLELGDSALYLCASSPGQGFYEQYFGPGTRLTVT.

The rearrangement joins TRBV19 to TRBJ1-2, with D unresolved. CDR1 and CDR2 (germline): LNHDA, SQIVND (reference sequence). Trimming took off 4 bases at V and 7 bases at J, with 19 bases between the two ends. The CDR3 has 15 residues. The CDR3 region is CASSRGDNLGPGYTF. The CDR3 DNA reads TGTGCCAGTAGTAGGGGAGACAACCTGGGTCCTGGCTACACCTTC.

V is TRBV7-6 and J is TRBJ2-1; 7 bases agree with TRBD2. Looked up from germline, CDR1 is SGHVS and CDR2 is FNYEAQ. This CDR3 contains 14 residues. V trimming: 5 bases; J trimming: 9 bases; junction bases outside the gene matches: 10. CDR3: CASSPRETSSEQFF. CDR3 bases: TGTGCCAGCAGCCCTCGCGAGACTAGCAGTGAGCAGTTCTTC.

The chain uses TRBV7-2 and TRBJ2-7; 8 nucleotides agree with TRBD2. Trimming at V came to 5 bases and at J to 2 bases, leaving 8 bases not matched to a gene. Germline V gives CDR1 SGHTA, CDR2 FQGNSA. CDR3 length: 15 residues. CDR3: CASSPHGGVAYEQYF. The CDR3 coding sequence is TGTGCCAGCAGCCCCCACGGGGGGGTGGCCTACGAGCAGTACTTC.

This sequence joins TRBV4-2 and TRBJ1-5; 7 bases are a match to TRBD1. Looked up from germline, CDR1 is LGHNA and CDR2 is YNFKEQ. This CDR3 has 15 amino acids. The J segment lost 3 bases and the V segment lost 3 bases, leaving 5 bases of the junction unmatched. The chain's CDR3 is CASSQPGQPNQPQHF. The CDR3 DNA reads TGTGCCAGCAGCCAGCCGGGACAGCCCAATCAGCCCCAGCATTTT.

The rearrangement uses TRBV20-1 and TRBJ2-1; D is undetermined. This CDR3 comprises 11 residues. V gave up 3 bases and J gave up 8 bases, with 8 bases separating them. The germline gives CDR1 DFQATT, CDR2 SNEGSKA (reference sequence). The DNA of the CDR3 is TGCAGTGCTAGTCGCGAGCATGAGCAGTTCTTC. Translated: CSASREHEQFF.

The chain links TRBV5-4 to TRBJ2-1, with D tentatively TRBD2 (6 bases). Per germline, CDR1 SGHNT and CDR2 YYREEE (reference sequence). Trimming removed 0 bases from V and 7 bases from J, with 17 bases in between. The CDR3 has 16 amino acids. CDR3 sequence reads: CASSLGSAGRRNEQFF. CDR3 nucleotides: TGTGCCAGCAGCTTGGGATCGGCAGGGAGGCGGAATGAGCAGTTCTTC.

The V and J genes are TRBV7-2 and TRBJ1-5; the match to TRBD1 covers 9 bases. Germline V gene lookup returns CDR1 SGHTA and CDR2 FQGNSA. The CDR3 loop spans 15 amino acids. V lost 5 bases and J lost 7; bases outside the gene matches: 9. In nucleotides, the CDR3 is TGTGCCAGCAGCACCGGGACAGGGTTTGTCCAGCCCCAGCATTTT. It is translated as CASSTGTGFVQPQHF.

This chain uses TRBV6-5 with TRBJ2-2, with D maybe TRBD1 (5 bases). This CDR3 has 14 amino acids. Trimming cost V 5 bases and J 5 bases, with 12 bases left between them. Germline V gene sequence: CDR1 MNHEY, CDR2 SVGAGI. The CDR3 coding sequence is TGTGCCAGCAGTCGCCGGCAGGGTACCGGGGAGCTGTTTTTT. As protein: CASSRRQGTGELFF.

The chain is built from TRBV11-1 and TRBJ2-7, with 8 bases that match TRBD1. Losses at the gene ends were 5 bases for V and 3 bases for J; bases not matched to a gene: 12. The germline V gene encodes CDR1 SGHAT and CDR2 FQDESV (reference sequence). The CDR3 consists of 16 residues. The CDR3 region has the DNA TGTGCCAGCAGCCCCGCCCCGGGACAGGCAAACTACGAGCAGTACTTC. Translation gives CASSPAPGQANYEQYF.

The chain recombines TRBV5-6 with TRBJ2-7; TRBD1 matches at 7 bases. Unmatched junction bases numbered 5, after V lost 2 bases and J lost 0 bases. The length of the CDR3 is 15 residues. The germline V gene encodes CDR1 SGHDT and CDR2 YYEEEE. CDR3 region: CASSLFGTASYEQYF. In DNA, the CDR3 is TGTGCCAGCAGCTTATTCGGGACAGCCTCCTACGAGCAGTACTTC.

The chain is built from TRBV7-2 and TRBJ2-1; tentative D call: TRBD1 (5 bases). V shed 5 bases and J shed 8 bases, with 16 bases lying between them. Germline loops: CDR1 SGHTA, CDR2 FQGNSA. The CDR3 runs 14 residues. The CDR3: CASSIRPQGDEQFF. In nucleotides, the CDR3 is TGTGCCAGCAGCATTCGACCCCAGGGTGATGAGCAGTTCTTC.

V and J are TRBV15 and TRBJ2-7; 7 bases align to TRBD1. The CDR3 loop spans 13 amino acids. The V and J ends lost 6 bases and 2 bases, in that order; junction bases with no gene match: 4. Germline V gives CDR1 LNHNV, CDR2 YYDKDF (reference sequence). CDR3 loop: CATSAGTAYEQYF. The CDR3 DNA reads TGTGCCACCAGTGCCGGGACAGCCTACGAGCAGTACTTC. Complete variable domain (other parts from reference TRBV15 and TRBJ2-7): DAMVIQNPRYQVTQFGKPVTLSCSQTLNHNVMYWYQQKSSQAPKLLFHYYDKDFNNEADTPDNFQSRRPNTSFCFLDIRSPGLGDTAMYLCATSAGTAYEQYFGPGTRLTVT.

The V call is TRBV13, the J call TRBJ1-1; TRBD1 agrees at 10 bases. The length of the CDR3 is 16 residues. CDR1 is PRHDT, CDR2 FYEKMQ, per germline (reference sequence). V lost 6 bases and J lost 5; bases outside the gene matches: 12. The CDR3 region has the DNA TGTGCCAGCAGACGGATGACAGGGGGCTCTCGAACTGAAGCTTTCTTT. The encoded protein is CASRRMTGGSRTEAFF.

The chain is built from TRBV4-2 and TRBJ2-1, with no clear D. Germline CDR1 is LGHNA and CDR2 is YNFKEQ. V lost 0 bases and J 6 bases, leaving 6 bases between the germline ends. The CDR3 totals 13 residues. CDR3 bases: TGTGCCAGCAGCCAAGATCGGTCCAATGAGCAGTTCTTC. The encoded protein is CASSQDRSNEQFF.

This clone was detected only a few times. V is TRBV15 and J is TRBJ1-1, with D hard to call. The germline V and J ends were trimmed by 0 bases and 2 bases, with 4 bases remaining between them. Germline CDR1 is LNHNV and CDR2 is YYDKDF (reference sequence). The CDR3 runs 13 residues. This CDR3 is CATSRDTNTEAFF. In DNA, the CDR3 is TGTGCCACCAGCAGAGATACAAACACTGAAGCTTTCTTT.

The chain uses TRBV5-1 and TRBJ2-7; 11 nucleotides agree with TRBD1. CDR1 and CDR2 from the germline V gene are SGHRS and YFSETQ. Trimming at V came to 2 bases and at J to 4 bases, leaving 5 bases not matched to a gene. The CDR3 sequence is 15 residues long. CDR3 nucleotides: TGCGCCAGCAGCTTCAGGACAGGGGGCATATACGAGCAGTACTTC. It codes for CASSFRTGGIYEQYF.